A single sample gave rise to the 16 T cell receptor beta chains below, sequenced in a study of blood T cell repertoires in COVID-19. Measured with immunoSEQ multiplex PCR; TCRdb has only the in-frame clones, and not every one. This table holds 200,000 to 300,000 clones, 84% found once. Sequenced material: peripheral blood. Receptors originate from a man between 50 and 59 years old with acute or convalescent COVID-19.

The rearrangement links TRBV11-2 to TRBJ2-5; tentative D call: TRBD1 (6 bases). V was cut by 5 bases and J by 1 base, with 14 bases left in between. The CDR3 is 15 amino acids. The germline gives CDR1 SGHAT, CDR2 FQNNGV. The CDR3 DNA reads TGTGCCAGCAGCCCGAGACAGGCCCTCCAAGAGACCCAGTACTTC. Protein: CASSPRQALQETQYF.

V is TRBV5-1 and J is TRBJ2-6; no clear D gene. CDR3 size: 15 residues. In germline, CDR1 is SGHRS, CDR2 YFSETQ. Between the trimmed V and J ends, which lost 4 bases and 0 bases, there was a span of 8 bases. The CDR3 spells CASSPMASGANVLTF. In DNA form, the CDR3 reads TGCGCCAGCAGCCCCATGGCCTCTGGGGCCAACGTCCTGACTTTC.

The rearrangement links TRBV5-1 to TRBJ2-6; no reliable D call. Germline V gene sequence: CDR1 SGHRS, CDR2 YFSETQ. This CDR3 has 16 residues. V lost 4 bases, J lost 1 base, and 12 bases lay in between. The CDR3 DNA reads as TGCGCCAGCAGCCCCCAATTACTATCTGGGGCCAACGTCCTGACTTTC. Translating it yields CASSPQLLSGANVLTF.

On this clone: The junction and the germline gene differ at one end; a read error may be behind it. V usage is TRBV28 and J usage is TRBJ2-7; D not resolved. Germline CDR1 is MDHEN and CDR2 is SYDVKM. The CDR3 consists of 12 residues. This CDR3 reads CASSLSVLSPTF. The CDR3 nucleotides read TGTGCCAGCAGTTTATCCGTATTGAGTCCAACCTTC.

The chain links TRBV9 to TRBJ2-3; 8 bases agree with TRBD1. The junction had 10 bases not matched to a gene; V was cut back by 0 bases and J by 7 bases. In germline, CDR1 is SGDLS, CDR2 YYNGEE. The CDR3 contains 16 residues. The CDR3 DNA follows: TGTGCCAGCAGCGTAGCAGAAGGACAGGGTCATCATACGCAGTATTTT. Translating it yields CASSVAEGQGHHTQYF. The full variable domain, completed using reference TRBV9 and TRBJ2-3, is DSGVTQTPKHLITATGQRVTLRCSPRSGDLSVYWYQQSLDQGLQFLIQYYNGEERAKGNILERFSAQQFPDLHSELNLSSLELGDSALYFCASSVAEGQGHHTQYFGPGTRLTVL.

The CDR3 here is CASSRQGPTYEQYF. The DNA of the CDR3 is TGTGCCAGCAGTCGGCAGGGGCCAACCTACGAGCAGTACTTC. The chain uses TRBV25-1 and TRBJ2-7; D may be TRBD1 (6 bases). The germline V and J ends were trimmed by 5 bases and 2 bases, with 13 bases remaining between them. The germline V gene has CDR1 MGHDK and CDR2 SYGVNS. The CDR3 contains 14 residues.

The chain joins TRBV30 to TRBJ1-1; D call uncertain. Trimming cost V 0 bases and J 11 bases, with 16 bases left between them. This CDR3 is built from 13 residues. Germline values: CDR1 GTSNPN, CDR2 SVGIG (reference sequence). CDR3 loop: CAWSVEGGLRAFF. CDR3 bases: TGTGCCTGGAGTGTAGAAGGCGGATTGAGGGCTTTCTTT.

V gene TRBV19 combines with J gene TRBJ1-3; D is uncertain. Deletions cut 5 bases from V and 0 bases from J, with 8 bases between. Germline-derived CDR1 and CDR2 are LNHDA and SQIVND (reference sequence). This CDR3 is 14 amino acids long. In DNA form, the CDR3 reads TGTGCCAGTAGTGCTAGTACCTCTGGAAACACCATATATTTT. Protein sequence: CASSASTSGNTIYF.

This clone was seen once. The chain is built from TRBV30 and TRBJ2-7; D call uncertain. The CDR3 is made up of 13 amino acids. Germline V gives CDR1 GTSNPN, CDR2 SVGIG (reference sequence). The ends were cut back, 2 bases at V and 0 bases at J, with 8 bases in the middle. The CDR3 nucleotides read TGTGCCTGGAGTAGCCGAAACTCCTACGAGCAGTACTTC. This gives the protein CAWSSRNSYEQYF.

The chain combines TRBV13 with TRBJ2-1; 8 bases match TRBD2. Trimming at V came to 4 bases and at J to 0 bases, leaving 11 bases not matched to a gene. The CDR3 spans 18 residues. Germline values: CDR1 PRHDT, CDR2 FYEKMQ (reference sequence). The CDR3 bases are TGTGCCAGCAGCTCGGGACTAGTGGGGTTAAGCTCCTACAATGAGCAGTTCTTC. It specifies CASSSGLVGLSSYNEQFF.

Here the CDR3 reads CASREGGTDTQYF. CDR3 DNA sequence: TGCGCCAGCAGGGAGGGAGGCACAGATACGCAGTATTTT. The rearrangement links TRBV10-1 to TRBJ2-3; D may be TRBD2 (6 bases). With 6 bases removed from V and 1 base from J, the gap between germline ends came to 8 bases. The CDR3 spans 13 residues. CDR1 is WNHNN and CDR2 is SYGVQD in the germline V gene (reference sequence).

The CDR3 bases are TGTGCCAGCAGCTTACTAGCGGGGATACAAGAGACCCAGTACTTC. Amino acids: CASSLLAGIQETQYF. The chain carries TRBV7-9 and TRBJ2-5; 9 nucleotides agree with TRBD2. The CDR3 sequence is 15 residues long. The trim removed 2 bases at V and 2 bases at J, leaving 3 bases unmatched. Looked up from germline, CDR1 is SEHNR and CDR2 is FQNEAQ (reference sequence).

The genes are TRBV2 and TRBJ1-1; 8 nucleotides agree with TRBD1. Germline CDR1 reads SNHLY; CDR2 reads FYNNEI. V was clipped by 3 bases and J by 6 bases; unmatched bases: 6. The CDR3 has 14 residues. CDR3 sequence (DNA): TGTGCCAGCAGTGACATACAGGGGGACGCTGAAGCTTTCTTT. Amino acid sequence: CASSDIQGDAEAFF.

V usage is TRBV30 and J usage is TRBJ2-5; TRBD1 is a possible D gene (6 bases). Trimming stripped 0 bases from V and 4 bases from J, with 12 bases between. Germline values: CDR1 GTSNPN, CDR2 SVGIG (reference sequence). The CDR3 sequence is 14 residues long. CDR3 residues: CAWSVGTGTETQYF. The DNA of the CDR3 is TGTGCCTGGAGTGTCGGCACAGGGACAGAGACCCAGTACTTC. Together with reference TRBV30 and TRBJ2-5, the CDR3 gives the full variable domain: SQTIHQWPATLVQPVGSPLSLECTVEGTSNPNLYWYRQAAGRGLQLLFYSVGIGQISSEVPQNLSASRPQDRQFILSSKKLLLSDSGFYLCAWSVGTGTETQYFGPGTRLLVL.

For the CDR3, the DNA is TGTGCCAGCAGTCCCGTGCGATCGGGGTGGTATGAGACCCAGTACTTC. Its translation is CASSPVRSGWYETQYF. The chain has TRBV5-6 and TRBJ2-5; maybe TRBD2 (5 bases). The CDR3 is 16 residues long. From germline, CDR1 is SGHDT and CDR2 YYEEEE. The ends were cut back, 5 bases at V and 5 bases at J, with 22 bases in the middle. The full variable domain, rest sourced from reference TRBV5-6 and TRBJ2-5, is DAGVTQSPTHLIKTRGQQVTLRCSPKSGHDTVSWYQQALGQGPQFIFQYYEEEERQRGNFPDRFSGHQFPNYSSELNVNALLLGDSALYLCASSPVRSGWYETQYFGPGTRLLVL.

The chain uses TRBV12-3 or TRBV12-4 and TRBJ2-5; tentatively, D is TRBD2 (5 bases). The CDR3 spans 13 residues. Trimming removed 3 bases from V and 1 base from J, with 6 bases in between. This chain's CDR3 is CASSLRVQETQYF. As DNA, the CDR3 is TGTGCCAGCAGTTTGCGGGTCCAAGAGACCCAGTACTTC.